This is a list of T cell receptor beta chains from one sample in a study of metastatic and nonmetastatic thyroid tumors. TCRdb redid the clone calls on the PCR reads using MiXCR. The table lists about 16,000 clones, approximately 31% of them singletons. What was sequenced was tumor tissue. These receptors were collected from a male donor with papillary thyroid cancer or a benign thyroid nodule (not recorded which). Some clones in this sample may be carry-over from other donors' samples. Each CDR3 is given without its conserved first and last residue. The order of the fields is J gene, D gene, V gene, CDR3 protein. D genes are given only for firm matches.

j_call: TRBJ2-2; d_call: .; v_call: TRBV30; cdr3_aa: AWSAWLETGELF
j_call: TRBJ2-1; d_call: .; v_call: TRBV20-1; cdr3_aa: CAPRGGSCYTEQF
j_call: TRBJ2-1; d_call: .; v_call: TRBV3-1; cdr3_aa: ASSHSSGEQF
j_call: TRBJ1-2; d_call: .; v_call: TRBV6-1; cdr3_aa: ASSEIFRDSRYGYT
j_call: TRBJ1-2; d_call: .; v_call: TRBV11-1; cdr3_aa: ASSLTGQGGGYGYT
j_call: TRBJ2-3; d_call: TRBD2; v_call: TRBV3-1; cdr3_aa: ASSQKGGTSGRNTQY
j_call: TRBJ2-7; d_call: TRBD1; v_call: TRBV18; cdr3_aa: ASSPRTGREQY
j_call: TRBJ2-7; d_call: .; v_call: TRBV27; cdr3_aa: ASSTTVTKSYEQY
j_call: TRBJ2-3; d_call: .; v_call: TRBV12-5; cdr3_aa: ASLIASTDTQY
j_call: TRBJ2-7; d_call: .; v_call: TRBV6-1; cdr3_aa: ASSPRQESYEQY
j_call: TRBJ2-2; d_call: .; v_call: TRBV19; cdr3_aa: ASTGLVSGELF
j_call: TRBJ2-1; d_call: .; v_call: TRBV4-1; cdr3_aa: ASSQELGRWLDNEQF
j_call: TRBJ2-7; d_call: .; v_call: TRBV20-1; cdr3_aa: SARPIDEQY
j_call: TRBJ2-1; d_call: .; v_call: TRBV5-1; cdr3_aa: ACSSNVGGFDKEQF
j_call: TRBJ1-6; d_call: TRBD1; v_call: TRBV6-1; cdr3_aa: ASSLDRGNSPLH
j_call: TRBJ2-7; d_call: .; v_call: TRBV3-1; cdr3_aa: ASSQGAATGRNEQY
j_call: TRBJ2-3; d_call: .; v_call: TRBV6-2/TRBV6-3; cdr3_aa: ASTGEASTDTQY
j_call: TRBJ1-1; d_call: .; v_call: TRBV7-9; cdr3_aa: ASSYGGGSNEAF
j_call: TRBJ1-6; d_call: TRBD1; v_call: TRBV6-1; cdr3_aa: ASRDRENSPLH
j_call: TRBJ2-3; d_call: .; v_call: TRBV11-2; cdr3_aa: ASSLVGGTGTDTQY
j_call: .; d_call: TRBD1; v_call: TRBV19; cdr3_aa: ASSRDRLYEQY
j_call: TRBJ2-1; d_call: .; v_call: TRBV30; cdr3_aa: TWSVVAWQF
j_call: TRBJ2-1; d_call: TRBD2; v_call: TRBV19; cdr3_aa: ASSISSLKREYDEQF
j_call: TRBJ1-5; d_call: .; v_call: TRBV19; cdr3_aa: ASSIRGDFNQPQH
j_call: TRBJ2-1; d_call: .; v_call: TRBV6-1; cdr3_aa: ASRLTRDAWNEQF
j_call: TRBJ2-7; d_call: .; v_call: TRBV28; cdr3_aa: ASRTQGPPYYEQY
j_call: TRBJ1-3; d_call: TRBD1; v_call: TRBV3-1; cdr3_aa: ASSQTGATGNTIY
j_call: TRBJ1-5; d_call: .; v_call: TRBV7-2; cdr3_aa: ASSLQGIGNQPQH
j_call: TRBJ2-2; d_call: .; v_call: TRBV6-1; cdr3_aa: ASSPTGSTGELF
j_call: TRBJ1-3; d_call: .; v_call: TRBV6-1; cdr3_aa: ASSVHGSGNTIY
j_call: TRBJ2-5; d_call: .; v_call: TRBV5-6; cdr3_aa: ASSQVAKKETQY
j_call: TRBJ2-7; d_call: .; v_call: TRBV6-2/TRBV6-3; cdr3_aa: ASSYLPTGRSREQY
j_call: TRBJ2-7; d_call: .; v_call: TRBV20-1; cdr3_aa: SARDLNRNYEQY
j_call: TRBJ2-1; d_call: TRBD2; v_call: TRBV20-1; cdr3_aa: SASPRTSGSSHGI
j_call: TRBJ2-7; d_call: TRBD2; v_call: TRBV10-2; cdr3_aa: ASSHGLANYEQY
j_call: TRBJ2-7; d_call: .; v_call: TRBV19; cdr3_aa: ASSKTGRKGEQY
j_call: TRBJ1-1; d_call: .; v_call: TRBV28; cdr3_aa: ASRDGGGNTEAF
j_call: TRBJ2-7; d_call: .; v_call: TRBV11-2; cdr3_aa: TSSPGGFIHYEQY
j_call: TRBJ1-6; d_call: .; v_call: TRBV20-1; cdr3_aa: SARGDGSSPLH
j_call: TRBJ2-7; d_call: .; v_call: TRBV6-1; cdr3_aa: ASREDRRETYEQY
j_call: TRBJ2-1; d_call: TRBD2; v_call: TRBV18; cdr3_aa: ASSPPTSGGAGNEQF
j_call: TRBJ1-6; d_call: .; v_call: TRBV6-1; cdr3_aa: ASSQGIHNSPLH
j_call: TRBJ2-5; d_call: TRBD2; v_call: TRBV5-1; cdr3_aa: ASSLSGAGGLETQY
j_call: TRBJ2-2; d_call: TRBD2; v_call: TRBV11-2; cdr3_aa: ASSRRALAGLHNTGELF
j_call: TRBJ2-7; d_call: .; v_call: TRBV7-2; cdr3_aa: ASSLSLEQY
j_call: TRBJ2-5; d_call: .; v_call: TRBV30; cdr3_aa: AWRRTGLQETQY
j_call: TRBJ1-6; d_call: .; v_call: TRBV6-5; cdr3_aa: ASSYEEGSSSPLH
j_call: TRBJ2-7; d_call: .; v_call: TRBV5-6; cdr3_aa: ASSLAATDYEQY
j_call: TRBJ2-7; d_call: .; v_call: TRBV5-1; cdr3_aa: ASSSRDVYEQY
j_call: TRBJ1-2; d_call: TRBD1; v_call: TRBV4-1; cdr3_aa: ASSQDPTGTGKNYGYT
j_call: TRBJ1-3; d_call: TRBD1; v_call: TRBV7-8; cdr3_aa: ASSLAMTGSSGNTIY
j_call: TRBJ2-3; d_call: .; v_call: TRBV6-5; cdr3_aa: ASSYSEHQGGAQY
j_call: TRBJ1-3; d_call: .; v_call: TRBV6-2/TRBV6-3; cdr3_aa: ASSLRGGSSGNTIY
j_call: TRBJ2-7; d_call: TRBD2; v_call: TRBV6-2/TRBV6-3; cdr3_aa: ASWDYLAGSGWQY
j_call: TRBJ1-6; d_call: TRBD1; v_call: TRBV20-1; cdr3_aa: SVPTGGGGSPLH
j_call: TRBJ1-6; d_call: .; v_call: TRBV30; cdr3_aa: AWSVGLPTDSPLH
j_call: TRBJ2-7; d_call: TRBD2; v_call: TRBV14; cdr3_aa: ASSPGGLSYEQY
j_call: TRBJ2-1; d_call: TRBD2; v_call: TRBV19; cdr3_aa: ASSSGVGGREGEQF
j_call: TRBJ2-1; d_call: .; v_call: TRBV20-1; cdr3_aa: SARRMGLSYNEQF